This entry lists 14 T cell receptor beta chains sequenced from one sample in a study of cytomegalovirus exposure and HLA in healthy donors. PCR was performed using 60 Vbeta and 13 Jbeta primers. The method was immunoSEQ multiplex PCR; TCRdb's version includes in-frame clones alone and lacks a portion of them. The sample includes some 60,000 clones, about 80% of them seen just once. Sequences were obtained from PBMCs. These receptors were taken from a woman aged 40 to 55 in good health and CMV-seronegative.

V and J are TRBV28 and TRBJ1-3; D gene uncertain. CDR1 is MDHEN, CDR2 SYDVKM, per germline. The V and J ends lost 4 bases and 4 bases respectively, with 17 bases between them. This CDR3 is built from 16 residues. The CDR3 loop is CASSSPARTGGNTIYF. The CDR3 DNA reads TGTGCCAGCAGTTCCCCCGCACGGACGGGGGGAAACACCATATATTTT.

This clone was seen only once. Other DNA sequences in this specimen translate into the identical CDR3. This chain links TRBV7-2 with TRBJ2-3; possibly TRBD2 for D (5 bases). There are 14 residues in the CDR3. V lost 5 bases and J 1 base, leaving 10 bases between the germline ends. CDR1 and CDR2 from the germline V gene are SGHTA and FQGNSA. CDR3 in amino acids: CASSPSGGTDTQYF. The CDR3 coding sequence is TGTGCCAGCAGCCCAAGCGGCGGCACAGATACGCAGTATTTT.

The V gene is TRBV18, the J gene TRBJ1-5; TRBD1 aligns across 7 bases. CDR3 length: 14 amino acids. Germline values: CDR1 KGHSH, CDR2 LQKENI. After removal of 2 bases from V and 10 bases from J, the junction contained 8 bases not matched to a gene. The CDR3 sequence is CASSPNRDRRPQHF. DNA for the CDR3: TGTGCCAGCTCACCAAACCGGGACAGACGACCCCAGCATTTT.

As DNA, the CDR3 is TGTGCCAGCAGCGTAGTGGGGCAGCGAGGAGGGCCAGATACGCAGTATTTT. This encodes CASSVVGQRGGPDTQYF. The chain is built from TRBV9 and TRBJ2-3; D possibly corresponds to TRBD2 (6 bases). Germline V gene data show CDR1 as SGDLS and CDR2 as YYNGEE. The CDR3 extends over 17 amino acids. Deletions cut 0 bases from V and 4 bases from J, with 18 bases between.

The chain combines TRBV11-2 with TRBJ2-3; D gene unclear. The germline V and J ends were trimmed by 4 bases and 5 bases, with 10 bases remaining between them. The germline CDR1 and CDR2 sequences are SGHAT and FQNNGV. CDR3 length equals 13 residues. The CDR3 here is CASSWSPRDTQYF. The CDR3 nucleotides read TGTGCCAGCAGCTGGAGCCCTCGAGATACGCAGTATTTT.

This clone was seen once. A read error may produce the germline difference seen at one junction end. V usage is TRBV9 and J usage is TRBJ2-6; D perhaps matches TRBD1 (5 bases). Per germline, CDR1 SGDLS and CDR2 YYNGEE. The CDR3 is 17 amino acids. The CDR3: CASSVDPPISGANVPTF. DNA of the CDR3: TGTGCCAGCAGCGTAGACCCCCCGATCTCTGGGGCCAACGTCCCGACTTTC.

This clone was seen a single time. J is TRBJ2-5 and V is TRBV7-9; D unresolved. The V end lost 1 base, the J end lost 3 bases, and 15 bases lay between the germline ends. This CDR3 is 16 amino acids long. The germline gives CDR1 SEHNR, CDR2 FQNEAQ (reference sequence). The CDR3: CASSLGLLGRKETQYF. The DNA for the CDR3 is TGTGCCAGCAGCTTAGGGCTCCTAGGCCGCAAAGAGACCCAGTACTTC.

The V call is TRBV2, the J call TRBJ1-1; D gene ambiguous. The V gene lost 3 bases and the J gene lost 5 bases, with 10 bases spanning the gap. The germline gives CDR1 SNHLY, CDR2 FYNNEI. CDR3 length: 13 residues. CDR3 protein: CASSDARWTEAFF. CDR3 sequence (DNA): TGTGCCAGCAGTGATGCCAGGTGGACTGAAGCTTTCTTT.

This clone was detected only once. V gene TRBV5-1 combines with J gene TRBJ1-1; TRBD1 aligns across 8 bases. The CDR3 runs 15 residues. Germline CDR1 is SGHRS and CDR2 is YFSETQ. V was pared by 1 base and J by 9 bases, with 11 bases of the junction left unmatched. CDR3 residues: CASSLYQGAEDKAFF. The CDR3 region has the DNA TGCGCCAGCAGCTTGTATCAGGGGGCAGAGGATAAAGCTTTCTTT.

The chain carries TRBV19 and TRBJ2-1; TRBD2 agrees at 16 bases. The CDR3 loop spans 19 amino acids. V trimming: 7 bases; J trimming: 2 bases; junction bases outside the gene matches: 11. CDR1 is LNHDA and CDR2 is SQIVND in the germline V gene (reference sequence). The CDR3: CASNTGLAGGFSTYNEQFF. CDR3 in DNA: TGTGCCAGTAATACGGGACTAGCGGGAGGGTTCAGCACCTACAATGAGCAGTTCTTC.

The chain's CDR3 is CASSSPGWNTEAFF. The DNA for the CDR3 is TGTGCCAGCAGCTCCCCAGGGTGGAACACTGAAGCTTTCTTT. This sequence joins TRBV11-1 and TRBJ1-1; tentative D call: TRBD1 (5 bases). This CDR3 comprises 14 residues. V lost 4 bases, J lost 1 base, and 10 bases lay in between. From germline, CDR1 is SGHAT and CDR2 FQDESV (reference sequence).

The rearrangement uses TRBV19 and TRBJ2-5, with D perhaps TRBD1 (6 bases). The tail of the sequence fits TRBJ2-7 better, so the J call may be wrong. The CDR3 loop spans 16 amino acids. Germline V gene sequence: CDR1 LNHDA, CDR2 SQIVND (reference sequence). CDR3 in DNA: TGTGCCAGTAGTATTTTTCCCTCAGGCAGGGGTTACGAGCAGTACTTC. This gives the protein CASSIFPSGRGYEQYF.

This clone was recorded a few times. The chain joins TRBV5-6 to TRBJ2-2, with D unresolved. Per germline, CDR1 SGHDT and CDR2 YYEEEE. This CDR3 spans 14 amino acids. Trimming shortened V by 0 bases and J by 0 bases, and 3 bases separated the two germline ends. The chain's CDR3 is CASSLAANTGELFF. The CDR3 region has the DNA TGTGCCAGCAGCTTGGCCGCGAACACCGGGGAGCTGTTTTTT.

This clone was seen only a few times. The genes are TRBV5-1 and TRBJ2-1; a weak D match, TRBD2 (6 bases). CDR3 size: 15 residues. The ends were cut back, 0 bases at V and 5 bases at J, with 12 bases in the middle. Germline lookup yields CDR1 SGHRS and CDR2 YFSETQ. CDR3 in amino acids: CASSLVAGLDNEQFF. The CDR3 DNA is TGCGCCAGCAGCTTGGTGGCGGGATTGGACAATGAGCAGTTCTTC.